This T cell receptor beta chain stems from a study of early T cells in non-severe SARS-CoV-2 infection (dated by TCRdb to the early 2020s). Broadly, across the study: Because TCR sequencing was done on bulk RNA from unsorted whole blood, the alpha and beta chains could not be paired.

As to this clonotype: Its antigen is currently not known. It has no much larger one-base neighbor in the sample; base qualities were not kept.

The CDR3 sequence holds 16 residues, the cysteine and phenylalanine included. Of the read, only the CDR3 DNA is kept; its 48 bases are in frame from base 1. At the junction V is shortened by 4 bases and J by 4 bases; bases outside the gene matches: 9. CDR1 and CDR2 were assigned from the germline V gene as SGHVS and FQNEAQ. Libraries were made using 5' RACE. The run used a NextSeq 500. Unique molecular identifiers were attached to individual cDNA molecules in the TCR library protocol so that sequencing error and PCR bias could be corrected. Sequencing covered both TCR alpha and beta chains, and within each sample the abundances of alpha and beta sequences were tightly co-correlated. Concerning the study's data processing: V gene, J gene and CDR3 annotation of TCR sequences was performed with Decombinator V4. Expanded TCRs were defined as changing significantly between any two time points under a Poisson model with p below 0.0001. TCR abundances were normalised to the total number of TCRs sequenced in each sample and reported as counts per million. MAIT TCRs were defined by TRAV1-2 paired with TRAJ12, TRAJ20 or TRAJ33, and iNKT TCRs by TRAV10 paired with TRAJ18. VDJdb, accessed 1 November 2021, was searched for CMV, EBV and SARS-CoV-2 annotated TCRs, with TCRs annotated for multiple antigens excluded. Starting from the raw public reads, TCRdb applied fastp trimming at Q25, assembled clones with MiXCR and retained in-frame beta chains. Records with the same CDR3 protein are collapsed into one entry carrying the most frequent genes and DNA. In this record, the V and J calls reflect TCRdb's handling and not the investigators' own analysis. The sample profile shows about 67,000 distinct CDR3 sequences; 11% of them were found once. The top ten hold 3.8% of the sample.

Summary of the overall study and its limitations: VDJdb matching was skewed toward anti-spike CD8 responses and likely underestimated virus-specific expansions, missing private and CD4 specificities.

Set within a cohort of healthcare workers in London, UK, this nested case-control study involved weekly PCR testing of nasopharyngeal swabs along with blood sampling. Healthcare workers were enrolled in the week of the UK lockdown, from 23 to 31 March 2020, and were followed every week for up to about 16 weeks. This receptor was identified in an adult who was a healthcare worker with PCR-confirmed SARS-CoV-2 infection or an uninfected control (not recorded which). The material sequenced was whole blood. The sequence is built from TRBV7-8 and TRBJ2-1; TRBD1 agrees with 8 junctional bases. The nucleotide sequence reads as follows: TGTGCCAGCAGCTCACTCCCAGGGGGCGTTTACAATGAGCAGTTCTTC. Translated, this gives CASSSLPGGVYNEQFF.